The present T cell receptor (beta chain) was sequenced within a study of T-cell reconstitution after alpha-beta-depleted transplantation in children. Study results and caveats: Day-60 TCRbeta diversity that was high in some patients was derived from surviving recipient T cells and thymic progenitors. One year post-transplant, T-cell counts and diversity were largely derived from T cells produced anew. The study reportedly traced alpha-beta T cells about two months after transplant to several hundred expanded graft clones.

This clonotype was observed a handful of times. Its antigen is as yet unknown. Unique molecular identifiers were built into the TCRbeta library. TCRdb reprocessed the PCR reads with MiXCR, giving one entry per CDR3 protein. This sample carries roughly 310,000 distinct CDR3 sequences, approximately 23% of them seen once, and the ten largest clones take roughly 11%. The sequencing used PBMCs, mostly from graft donor cells, collected 180 days after TCRalphabeta/CD19-depleted stem cell transplant. The clonotype comes from a male patient younger than 18 who had a stem cell transplant for acute lymphoblastic leukemia, so the T cells may come from the graft donor.

CDR3 in DNA: TGCGCCAGCCGGGACCGGGACAGGGGTGGCAATGAGCAGTTCTTC. It codes for CASRDRDRGGNEQFF. The V call is TRBV4-1, the J call TRBJ2-1, with 10 bases that match TRBD1. The germline V gene has CDR1 MGHRA and CDR2 YSYEKL. This CDR3 comprises 15 residues. V lost 8 bases and J lost 6; bases outside the gene matches: 10.